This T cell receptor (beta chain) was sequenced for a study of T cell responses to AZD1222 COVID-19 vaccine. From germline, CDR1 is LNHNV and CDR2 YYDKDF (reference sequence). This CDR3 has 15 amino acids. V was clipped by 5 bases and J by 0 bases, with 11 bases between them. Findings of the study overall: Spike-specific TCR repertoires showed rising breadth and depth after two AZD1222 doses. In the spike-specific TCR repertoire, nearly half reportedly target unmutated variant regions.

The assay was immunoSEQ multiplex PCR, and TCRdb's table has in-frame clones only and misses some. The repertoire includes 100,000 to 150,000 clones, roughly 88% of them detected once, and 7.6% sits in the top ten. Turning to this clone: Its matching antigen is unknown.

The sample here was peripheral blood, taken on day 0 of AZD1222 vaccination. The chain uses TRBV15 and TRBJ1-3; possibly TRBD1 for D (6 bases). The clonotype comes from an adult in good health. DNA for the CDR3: TGTGCCACCAGCGGAGGACAGCGCTCTGGAAACACCATATATTTT. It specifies CATSGGQRSGNTIYF.